This entry lists 11 T cell receptor beta chains sequenced from one sample in a study of blood T cell repertoires in COVID-19. The table came from immunoSEQ multiplex PCR; TCRdb's copy has only in-frame clones and leaves some out. The data show around 300,000 clones, roughly 91% seen once. Sequenced material: PBMCs or T cells enriched from blood (not recorded which). All receptors derive from a woman in her twenties or thirties who had recovered from COVID-19.

The gene calls are TRBV29-1 and TRBJ1-2; tentative D call: TRBD1 (6 bases). This CDR3 region has 12 residues. The V end lost 1 base, the J end lost 7 bases, and 10 bases lay between the germline ends. Germline V gene sequence: CDR1 SQVTM, CDR2 ANQGSEA. The CDR3 sequence is CSVEGQEAGYTF. The CDR3 coding sequence is TGCAGCGTTGAAGGACAGGAGGCTGGCTACACCTTC.

This chain joins TRBV5-1 and TRBJ2-7, with a weak D call TRBD1 (6 bases). V was shortened by 4 bases and J by 5 bases, with 22 bases between the two germline ends. Germline V CDR1 and CDR2: SGHRS, YFSETQ. This CDR3 contains 16 residues. CDR3 amino acids: CASSPGLTGFDNEQYF. In DNA, the CDR3 is TGCGCCAGCAGCCCGGGTTTGACAGGTTTCGACAACGAGCAGTACTTC.

The genes are TRBV5-1 and TRBJ1-3; D remains unclear. Trimming took 0 bases from V and 0 from J, leaving 7 bases between them. This CDR3 spans 15 amino acids. Germline CDR1 reads SGHRS; CDR2 reads YFSETQ. CDR3: CASSLGAGSGNTIYF. The CDR3 nucleotides read TGCGCCAGCAGCTTGGGGGCAGGCTCTGGAAACACCATATATTTT. The full variable domain, with the rest looked up from reference TRBV5-1 and TRBJ1-3, is KAGVTQTPRYLIKTRGQQVTLSCSPISGHRSVSWYQQTPGQGLQFLFEYFSETQRNKGNFPGRFSGRQFSNSRSEMNVSTLELGDSALYLCASSLGAGSGNTIYFGEGSWLTVV.

The rearrangement links TRBV15 to TRBJ2-1, with 8 bases lining up with TRBD2. CDR3 length: 17 amino acids. CDR1 and CDR2 from the germline V gene are LNHNV and YYDKDF (reference sequence). Trimming cost V 4 bases and J 10 bases; bases outside gene matches: 18. CDR3 region: CATSIDPAGVVLGEQFF. As DNA, the CDR3 is TGTGCCACCAGCATCGATCCAGCGGGAGTTGTGCTAGGAGAGCAGTTCTTC.

The V call is TRBV4-3, the J call TRBJ2-3; perhaps TRBD2 as D (6 bases). The V and J ends lost 1 base and 2 bases respectively, with 13 bases between them. There are 16 residues in the CDR3. The V gene's germline CDR1 is LGHNA and CDR2 YSLEER. CDR3 nucleotides: TGCGCCAGCAGCCAAGGAAATAGCGGTAACACAGATACGCAGTATTTT. Translating gives CASSQGNSGNTDTQYF.

This chain links TRBV5-1 with TRBJ2-7; D is perhaps TRBD1 (6 bases). This CDR3 comprises 15 residues. Germline V gene data show CDR1 as SGHRS and CDR2 as YFSETQ. Deletions cut 0 bases from V and 0 bases from J, with 10 bases between. The CDR3 here is CASSLVQGYSYEQYF. CDR3 DNA: TGCGCCAGCAGCTTGGTACAGGGCTACTCCTACGAGCAGTACTTC.

The table lists this clone with a count of one. The chain has TRBV6-5 and TRBJ2-7; D is possibly TRBD1 (6 bases). V dropped 6 bases and J dropped 5 bases, with 11 bases sitting between them. The germline V gene has CDR1 MNHEY and CDR2 SVGAGI. The CDR3 sequence is 12 residues long. For the CDR3, the DNA is TGTGCCAGCAGCGGACAGCCCCACGAGCAGTACTTC. Translation: CASSGQPHEQYF.

To note about this clone: One junction end disagrees with the germline gene, perhaps due to a read error. This chain joins TRBV7-2 and TRBJ1-2, with D hard to call. CDR3 length: 14 residues. CDR1 and CDR2 (germline): SGHTA, FQGNSA. CDR3 nucleotides: TGTGCCAGCAGATTAGGGTCGGGAGACTATGGCTACACCTTC. This sequence encodes CASRLGSGDYGYTF.

The genes are TRBV6-5 and TRBJ1-4; 10 bases align to TRBD1. The germline CDR1 and CDR2 sequences are MNHEY and SVGAGI. This CDR3 has 14 residues. V dropped 6 bases and J dropped 8; count of bases not matched to a gene: 6. The CDR3 loop is CASRDRGRGEKLFF. In DNA form, the CDR3 reads TGTGCCAGCAGAGACAGGGGGCGAGGGGAAAAACTGTTTTTT.

The rearrangement uses TRBV29-1 and TRBJ1-2; weak D call: TRBD1 (6 bases). The ends were cut back, 5 bases at V and 0 bases at J, with 10 bases in the middle. This CDR3 region has 13 residues. Looked up from germline, CDR1 is SQVTM and CDR2 is ANQGSEA. Here the CDR3 DNA reads TGCAGCGTTACGGACAGAGCTAACTATGGCTACACCTTC. It is translated as CSVTDRANYGYTF.

V gene TRBV28 combines with J gene TRBJ1-2; TRBD1 might be the D (5 bases). V lost 2 bases and J 7 bases, leaving 14 bases between the germline ends. This CDR3 is 14 amino acids long. CDR1 is MDHEN and CDR2 is SYDVKM in the germline V gene. CDR3 in DNA: TGTGCCAGCAGTTTAGATCAGACAGCATTTGGCTACACCTTC. This gives the protein CASSLDQTAFGYTF.